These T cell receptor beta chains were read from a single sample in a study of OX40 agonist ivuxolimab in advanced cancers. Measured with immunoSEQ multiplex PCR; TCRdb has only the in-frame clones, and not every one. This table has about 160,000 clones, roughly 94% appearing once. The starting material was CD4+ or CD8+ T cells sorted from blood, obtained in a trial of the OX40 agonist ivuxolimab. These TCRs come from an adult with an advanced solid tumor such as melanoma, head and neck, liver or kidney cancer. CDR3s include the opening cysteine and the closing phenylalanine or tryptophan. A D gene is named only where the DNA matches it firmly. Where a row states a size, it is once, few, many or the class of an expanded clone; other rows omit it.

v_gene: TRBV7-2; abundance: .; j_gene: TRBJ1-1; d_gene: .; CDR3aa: CASSLDGHLNTEAFF; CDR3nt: TGTGCCAGCAGCTTAGATGGACATTTGAACACTGAAGCTTTCTTT
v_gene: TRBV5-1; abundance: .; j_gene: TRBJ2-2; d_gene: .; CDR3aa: CASNQGATGELFF; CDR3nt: TGCGCCAGCAACCAGGGAGCCACCGGGGAGCTGTTTTTT
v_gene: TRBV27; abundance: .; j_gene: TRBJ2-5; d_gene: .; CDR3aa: CASSLSPGGQETQYF; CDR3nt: TGTGCCAGCAGTTTATCGCCCGGGGGCCAAGAGACCCAGTACTTC
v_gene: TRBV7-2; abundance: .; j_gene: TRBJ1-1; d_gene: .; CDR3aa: CASIQTPGVTEAFF; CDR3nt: TGTGCCAGCATACAGACGCCGGGTGTCACTGAAGCTTTCTTT
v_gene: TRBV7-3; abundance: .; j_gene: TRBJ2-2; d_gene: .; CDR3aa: CASRSLNTGELFF; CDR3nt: TGTGCCAGCAGATCATTGAACACCGGGGAGCTGTTTTTT
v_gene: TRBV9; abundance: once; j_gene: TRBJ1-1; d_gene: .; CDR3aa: CASSVGPGRVNTEAFF; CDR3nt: TGTGCCAGCAGCGTAGGGCCAGGGAGGGTGAACACTGAAGCTTTCTTT
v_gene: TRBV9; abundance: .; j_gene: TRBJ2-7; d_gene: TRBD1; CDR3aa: CASSPRGAGGYYEQYF; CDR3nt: TGTGCCAGCAGCCCCCGTGGGGCAGGGGGCTACTACGAGCAGTACTTC
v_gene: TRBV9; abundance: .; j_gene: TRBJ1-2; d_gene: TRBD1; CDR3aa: CASSASGTGGYGYTF; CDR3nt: TGTGCCAGCAGCGCCTCCGGGACAGGAGGCTATGGCTACACCTTC
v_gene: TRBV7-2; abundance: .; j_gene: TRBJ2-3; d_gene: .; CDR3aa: CASTQRSNAGTDTQYF; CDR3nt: TGTGCCAGCACCCAACGAAGTAACGCGGGCACAGATACGCAGTATTTT
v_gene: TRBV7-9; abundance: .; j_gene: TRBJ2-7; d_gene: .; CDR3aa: CASSSSRAEQYF; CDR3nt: TGTGCCAGCAGCTCGTCGCGGGCCGAGCAGTACTTC
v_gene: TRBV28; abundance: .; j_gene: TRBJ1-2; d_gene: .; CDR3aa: CASSSFRGGYTF; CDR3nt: TGTGCCAGCAGTTCATTTAGGGGAGGCTACACCTTC
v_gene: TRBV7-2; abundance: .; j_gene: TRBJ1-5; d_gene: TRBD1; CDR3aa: CASSPGQGGVLPQHF; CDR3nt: TGTGCCAGCAGCCCCGGACAGGGGGGGGTTCTTCCCCAGCATTTT
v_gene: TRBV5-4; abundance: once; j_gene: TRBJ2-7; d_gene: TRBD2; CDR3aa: CASSWGTRPYEQYF; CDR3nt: TGTGCCAGCAGCTGGGGGACTAGACCCTACGAGCAGTACTTC
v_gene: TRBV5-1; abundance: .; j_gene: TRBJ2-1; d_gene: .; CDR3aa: CASSPDGGSYNEQFF; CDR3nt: TGCGCCAGCAGCCCGGACGGCGGCTCCTACAATGAGCAGTTCTTC
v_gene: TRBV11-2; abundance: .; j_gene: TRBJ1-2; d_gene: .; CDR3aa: CASSLEGARGYTF; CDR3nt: TGTGCCAGCAGCTTAGAAGGGGCCCGCGGCTACACCTTC
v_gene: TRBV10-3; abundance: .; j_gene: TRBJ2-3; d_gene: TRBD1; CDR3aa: CAISEQGAGDTQYF; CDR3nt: TGTGCCATCAGTGAGCAGGGGGCGGGTGATACGCAGTATTTT
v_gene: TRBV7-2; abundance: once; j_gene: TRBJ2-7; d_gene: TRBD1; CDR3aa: CASESGSRGRFEQYF; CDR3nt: TGTGCCAGCGAGTCGGGGAGCAGGGGGCGATTCGAGCAGTACTTC
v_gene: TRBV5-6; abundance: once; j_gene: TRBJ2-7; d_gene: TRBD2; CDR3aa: CASSPGTSGYEQYF; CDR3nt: TGTGCCAGCAGCCCGGGGACTAGCGGATACGAGCAGTACTTC
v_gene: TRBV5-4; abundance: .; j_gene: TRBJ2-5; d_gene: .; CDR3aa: CASSSRAQETQYF; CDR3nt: TGTGCCAGCAGCTCCCGGGCACAAGAGACCCAGTACTTC
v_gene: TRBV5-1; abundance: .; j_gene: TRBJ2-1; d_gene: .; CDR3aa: CASSSQVMNEQFF; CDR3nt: TGCGCCAGCAGCTCCCAAGTTATGAATGAGCAGTTCTTC
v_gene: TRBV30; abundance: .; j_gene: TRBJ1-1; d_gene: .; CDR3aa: CAWSSLTPNTEAFF; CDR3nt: TGTGCCTGGAGTTCCCTAACACCGAACACTGAAGCTTTCTTT
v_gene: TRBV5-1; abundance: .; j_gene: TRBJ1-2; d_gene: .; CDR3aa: CASSLAPGVGNYGYTF; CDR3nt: TGCGCCAGCAGCTTGGCCCCCGGGGTAGGCAACTATGGCTACACCTTC
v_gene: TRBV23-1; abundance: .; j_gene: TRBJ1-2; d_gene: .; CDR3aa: CASSQSAGGNYGYTF; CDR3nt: TGCGCCAGCAGTCAATCGGCCGGAGGTAACTATGGCTACACCTTC
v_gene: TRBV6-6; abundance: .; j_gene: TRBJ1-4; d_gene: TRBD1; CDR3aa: CASSYPTGVLGEKLFF; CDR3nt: TGTGCCAGCAGTTACCCGACAGGGGTTTTAGGCGAAAAACTGTTTTTT
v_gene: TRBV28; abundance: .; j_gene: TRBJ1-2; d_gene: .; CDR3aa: CASSLYTVPNYGYTF; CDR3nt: TGTGCCAGCAGTCTGTACACCGTACCTAACTATGGCTACACCTTC
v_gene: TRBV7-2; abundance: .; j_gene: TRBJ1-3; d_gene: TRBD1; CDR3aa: CASSFSGQISGNTIYF; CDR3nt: TGTGCCAGCAGCTTTTCGGGACAGATCTCTGGAAACACCATATATTTT
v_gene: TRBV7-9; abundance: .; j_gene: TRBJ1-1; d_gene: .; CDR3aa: CASSPGLLNTEAFF; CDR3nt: TGTGCCAGCAGCCCGGGCCTTTTGAACACTGAAGCTTTCTTT
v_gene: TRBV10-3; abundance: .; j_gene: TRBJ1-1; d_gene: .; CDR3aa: CAIKLGGGTEAFF; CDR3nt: TGTGCCATTAAACTTGGGGGAGGCACTGAAGCTTTCTTT
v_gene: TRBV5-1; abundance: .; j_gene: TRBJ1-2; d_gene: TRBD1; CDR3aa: CASSAEPGTGYGYTF; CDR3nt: TGCGCCAGCAGTGCCGAACCCGGGACAGGGTATGGCTACACCTTC
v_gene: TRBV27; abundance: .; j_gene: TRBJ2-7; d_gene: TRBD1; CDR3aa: CASSLFGQGATIYEQYF; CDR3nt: TGTGCCAGCAGTTTATTTGGACAGGGGGCCACAATCTACGAGCAGTACTTC
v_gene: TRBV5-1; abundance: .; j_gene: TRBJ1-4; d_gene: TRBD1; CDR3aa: CASSERQGATNEKLFF; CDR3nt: TGCGCCAGCAGCGAACGACAGGGGGCGACTAATGAAAAACTGTTTTTT
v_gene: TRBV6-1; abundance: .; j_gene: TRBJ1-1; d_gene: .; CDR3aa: CASSVLHTEAFF; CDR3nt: TGTGCCAGCAGTGTTTTGCACACTGAAGCTTTCTTT
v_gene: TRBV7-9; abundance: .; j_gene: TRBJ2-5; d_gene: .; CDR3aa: CASSLAAAQETQYF; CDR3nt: TGTGCCAGCAGCTTAGCGGCAGCCCAAGAGACCCAGTACTTC